This T cell receptor beta chain was captured in a study of graft-versus-host responses after intestinal transplantation. Study-level information: Transplants were multivisceral, liver-intestinal, or isolated intestinal. Following induction with anti-thymocyte globulin, all recipients were given tacrolimus and steroids for approximately three years. Study results and caveats: Declines in HvG clones occurring early post-transplant were associated with peak circulating GvH clone levels. Recipient marrow held GvH clones, some first seen in ileum or blood.

As for this clone: No antigen is known for it.

CDR1 is LGHNT and CDR2 is FRNRAP in the germline V gene. CDR3 size: 16 residues. Unmatched junction bases numbered 15, after V lost 6 bases and J lost 5 bases. Some clones are missing from TCRdb's copy, which holds only in-frame ones; the method was immunoSEQ multiplex PCR. Of under 30,000 clones listed, around 85% are singletons. Here the sequenced sample was PBMCs, taken approximately 450 days after intestinal transplant. This TCR was recovered from a human patient who received an intestinal transplant, so some T cells may come from the graft donor. This rearrangement joins TRBV12-5 to TRBJ1-2; 7 bases map to TRBD1. The CDR3 here is CASGRSVPGQSYGYTF. The DNA of the CDR3 is TGTGCTAGTGGCCGTTCTGTCCCGGGACAGTCTTATGGCTACACCTTC.